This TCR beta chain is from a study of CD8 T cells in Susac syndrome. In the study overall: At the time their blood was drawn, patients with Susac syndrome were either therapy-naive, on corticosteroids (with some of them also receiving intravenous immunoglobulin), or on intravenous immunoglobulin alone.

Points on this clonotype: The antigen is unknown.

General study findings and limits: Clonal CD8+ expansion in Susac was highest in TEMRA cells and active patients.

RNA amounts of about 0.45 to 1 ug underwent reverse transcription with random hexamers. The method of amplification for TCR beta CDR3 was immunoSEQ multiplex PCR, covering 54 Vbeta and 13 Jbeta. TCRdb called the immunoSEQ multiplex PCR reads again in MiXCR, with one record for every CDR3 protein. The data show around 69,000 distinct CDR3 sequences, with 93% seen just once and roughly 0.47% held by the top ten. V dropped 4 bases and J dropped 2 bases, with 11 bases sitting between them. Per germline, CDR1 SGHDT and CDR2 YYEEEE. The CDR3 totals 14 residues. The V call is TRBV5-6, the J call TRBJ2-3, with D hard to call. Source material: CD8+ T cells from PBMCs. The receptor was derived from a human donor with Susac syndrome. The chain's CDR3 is CASSDDGYTDTQYF. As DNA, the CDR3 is TGTGCCAGCAGCGACGACGGATACACAGATACGCAGTATTTT.